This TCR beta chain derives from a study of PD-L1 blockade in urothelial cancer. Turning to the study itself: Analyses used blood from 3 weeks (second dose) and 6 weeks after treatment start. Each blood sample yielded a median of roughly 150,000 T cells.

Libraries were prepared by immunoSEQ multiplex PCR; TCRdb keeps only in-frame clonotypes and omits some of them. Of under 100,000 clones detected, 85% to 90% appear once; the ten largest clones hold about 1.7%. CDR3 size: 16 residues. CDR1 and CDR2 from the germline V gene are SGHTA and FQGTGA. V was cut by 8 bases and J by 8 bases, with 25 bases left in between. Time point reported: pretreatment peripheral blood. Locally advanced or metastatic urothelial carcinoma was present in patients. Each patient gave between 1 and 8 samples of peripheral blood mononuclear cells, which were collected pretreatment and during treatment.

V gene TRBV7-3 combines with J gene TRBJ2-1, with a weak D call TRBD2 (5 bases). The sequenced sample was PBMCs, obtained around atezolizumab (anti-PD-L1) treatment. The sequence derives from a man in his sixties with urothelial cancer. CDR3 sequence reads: CASLSQGLQTRDEQFF. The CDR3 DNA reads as TGTGCCAGCCTGTCGCAAGGACTCCAAACAAGGGATGAGCAGTTCTTC. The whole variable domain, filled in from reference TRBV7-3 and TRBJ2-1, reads GAGVSQTPSNKVTEKGKYVELRCDPISGHTALYWYRQSLGQGPEFLIYFQGTGAADDSGLPNDRFFAVRPEGSVSTLKIQRTERGDSAVYLCASLSQGLQTRDEQFFGPGTRLTVL.